This T cell receptor (beta chain) is from a study of T cell changes during pregnancy in multiple sclerosis (dated by TCRdb to the late 2010s). For context, the study as a whole: In women with multiple sclerosis, the researchers looked at how the T cell repertoire shifted as pregnancy progressed.

Libraries were made using the immunoSEQ multiplex PCR assay. The source is immuneACCESS, and TCRdb retained only in-frame sequences with V and J called. Part of the clones is not carried over; for the studies checked, unresolved V genes explain less than half of this, and the remainder is unexplained. The sample includes about 36,000 clones, with 91% observed a single time. In total, the top ten clones hold roughly 0.5% of the sample. The germline ends are 18 bases apart after V is trimmed by 4 bases and J by 0 bases. The CDR3, cysteine through phenylalanine, is 18 amino acids long. Only the CDR3 part of the read is kept: 54 bases, read in frame from the first base. CDR1 and CDR2 (MGHRA, YSYEKL) derive from the germline V gene. A single count supports this clone. Its antigen is unknown. Per-base quality was not reported, and no clone a single base away is much larger than it.

The sequenced sample was CD4+ T cells from peripheral blood mononuclear cells, obtained in the second trimester of pregnancy. The rearranged chain carries TRBV4-1 and TRBJ2-2; a weak D assignment points to TRBD2 (6 bases agree). This clonotype was sampled from a female donor in good health, enrolled as a control in a pregnancy study. The nucleotides read TGCGCCAGCAGCCGCCGTAGCGGAGCTAACGCGAACACCGGGGAGCTGTTTTTT. Its protein reads: CASSRRSGANANTGELFF.